This T cell receptor beta chain came from a study of identical twins. Germline loops: CDR1 SGHTA, CDR2 FQGNSA. This CDR3 comprises 16 residues. Trimming stripped 1 base from V and 2 bases from J, with 12 bases between. Template switching added a universal primer binding site, and final cDNA carried unique molecular identifiers. MiXCR was run by TCRdb on the 5' RACE reads, yielding one entry per CDR3 protein. The sample includes about 100,000 distinct CDR3 sequences, less than 6.5% of them seen just once. The TCR originated in a woman aged 50 to 65 in good health. Sequencing was performed on memory T cells sorted from blood. V is TRBV7-2 and J is TRBJ1-5; D unresolved. For the CDR3, the DNA is TGTGCCAGCAGCTTAGGTACCGTAGTTGGCAATCAGCCCCAGCATTTT. Residues: CASSLGTVVGNQPQHF.